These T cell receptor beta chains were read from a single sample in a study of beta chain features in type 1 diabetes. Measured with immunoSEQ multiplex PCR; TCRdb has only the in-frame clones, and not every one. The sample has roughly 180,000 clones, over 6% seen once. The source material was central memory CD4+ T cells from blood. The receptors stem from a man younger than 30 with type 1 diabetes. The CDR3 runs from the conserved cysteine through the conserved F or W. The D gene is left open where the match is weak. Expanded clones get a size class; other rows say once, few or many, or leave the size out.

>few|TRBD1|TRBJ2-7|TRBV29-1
CSVEEPGQGAYEQYF
TGCAGCGTTGAAGAACCGGGACAGGGGGCCTACGAGCAGTACTTC
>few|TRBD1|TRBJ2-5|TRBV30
CAWSDMAGGRETQYF
TGTGCCTGGAGTGACATGGCAGGGGGCAGGGAGACCCAGTACTTC
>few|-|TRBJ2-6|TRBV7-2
CASSYYMVGANVLTF
TGTGCCAGCAGCTATTACATGGTTGGGGCCAACGTCCTGACTTTC
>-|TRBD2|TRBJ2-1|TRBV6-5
CASRVAGDNNEQFF
TGTGCCAGTAGAGTAGCGGGGGATAACAATGAGCAGTTCTTC
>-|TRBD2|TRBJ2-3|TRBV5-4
CASSGTSGRALGDTQYF
TGTGCCAGCAGCGGAACTAGCGGGAGGGCCCTCGGGGATACGCAGTATTTT
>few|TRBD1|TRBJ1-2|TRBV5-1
CASKDREGVTDGYTF
TGCGCCAGTAAGGACAGGGAAGGGGTGACGGATGGCTACACCTTC
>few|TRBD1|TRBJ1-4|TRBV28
CASSFQGGVKEKLFF
TGTGCCAGCAGTTTCCAAGGGGGCGTTAAGGAAAAACTGTTTTTT
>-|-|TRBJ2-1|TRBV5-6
CASSRSAGTIYNEQFF
TGTGCCAGCAGCCGGAGCGCAGGGACAATTTACAATGAGCAGTTCTTC
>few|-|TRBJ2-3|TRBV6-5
CASSYPFGTDTQYF
TGTGCCAGCAGTTACCCCTTCGGCACAGATACGCAGTATTTT
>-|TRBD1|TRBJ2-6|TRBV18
CASSPTGVGAGANVLTF
TGTGCCAGCTCACCAACAGGGGTAGGGGCTGGGGCCAACGTCCTGACTTTC
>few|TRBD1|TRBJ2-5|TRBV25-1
CASSEGARGRGETQYF
TGTGCCAGCAGTGAAGGGGCCAGGGGGCGCGGAGAGACCCAGTACTTC
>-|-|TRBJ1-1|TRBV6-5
CATQGNPMNTEAFF
TGTGCCACCCAGGGGAACCCCATGAACACTGAAGCTTTCTTT
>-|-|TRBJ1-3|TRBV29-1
CSVLQEYGNTIYF
TGCAGCGTTTTACAGGAGTACGGAAACACCATATATTTT
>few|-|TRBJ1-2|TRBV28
CASSLSGYGYTF
TGTGCCAGCAGTTTGTCAGGATATGGCTACACCTTC
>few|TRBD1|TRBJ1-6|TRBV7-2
CASSTGVSNSPLHF
TGTGCCAGCAGCACAGGGGTTAGTAATTCACCCCTCCACTTT
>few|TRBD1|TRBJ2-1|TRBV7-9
CASSPYRPWDRGHEQFF
TGTGCCAGCAGCCCTTACCGGCCCTGGGACAGGGGGCATGAGCAGTTCTTC
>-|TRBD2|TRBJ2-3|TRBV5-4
CASKRGGTDTQYF
TGTGCCAGTAAGCGGGGGGGCACAGATACGCAGTATTTT
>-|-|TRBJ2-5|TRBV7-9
CASSLGRGQETQYF
TGTGCCAGCAGCTTAGGAAGGGGTCAAGAGACCCAGTACTTC
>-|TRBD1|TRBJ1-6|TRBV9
CASSVRQGDSPLHF
TGTGCCAGCAGCGTAAGACAGGGGGATTCACCCCTCCACTTT
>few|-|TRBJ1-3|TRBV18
CASSPEQAGNTIYF
TGTGCCAGCTCACCAGAACAGGCTGGAAACACCATATATTTT
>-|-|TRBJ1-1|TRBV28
CASSLPALEAFF
TGTGCCAGCAGTTTACCAGCGCTGGAAGCTTTCTTT
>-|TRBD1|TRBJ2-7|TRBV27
CASRDRAYEQYF
TGTGCCAGCAGGGACAGGGCTTACGAGCAGTACTTC
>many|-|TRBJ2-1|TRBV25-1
CASSRPDWRNEQFF
TGTGCCAGCAGTCGGCCGGACTGGCGAAATGAGCAGTTCTTC
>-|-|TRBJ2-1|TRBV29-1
CSVEDLAGAYYSYNEQFF
TGCAGCGTTGAAGATCTTGCGGGGGCTTACTACTCCTACAATGAGCAGTTCTTC
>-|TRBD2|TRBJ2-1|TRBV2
CASRPTSGRVYNEQFF
TGTGCCAGCAGACCGACTAGCGGGAGGGTCTACAATGAGCAGTTCTTC
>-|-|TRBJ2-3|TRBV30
CAWSVRWSTDTQYF
TGTGCCTGGAGCGTCCGGTGGTCCACAGATACGCAGTATTTT
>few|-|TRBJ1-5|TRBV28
CASLWGGVNQPQHF
TGTGCCAGCCTTTGGGGGGGAGTTAATCAGCCCCAGCATTTT
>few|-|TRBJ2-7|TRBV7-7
CASSLKTGDVQYF
TGTGCCAGCAGCCTCAAGACCGGAGATGTGCAGTACTTC
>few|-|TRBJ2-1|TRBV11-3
CASSLDRDNEQFF
TGTGCCAGCAGCTTAGATCGGGACAATGAGCAGTTCTTC
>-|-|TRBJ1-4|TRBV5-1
CASSRATNEKLFF
TGCGCCAGCAGCCGGGCAACTAATGAAAAACTGTTTTTT
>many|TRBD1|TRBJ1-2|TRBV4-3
CASSQETGGYGYTF
TGCGCCAGCAGCCAAGAGACAGGGGGCTACGGCTACACCTTC
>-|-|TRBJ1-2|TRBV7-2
CASSLSGNDGYTF
TGTGCCAGCAGCTTATCGGGGAACGATGGCTACACCTTC
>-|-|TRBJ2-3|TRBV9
CASSVELGSADTQYF
TGTGCCAGCAGCGTAGAACTAGGGTCGGCAGATACGCAGTATTTT
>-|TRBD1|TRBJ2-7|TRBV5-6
CASSRGTGSYEQYF
TGTGCCAGCAGCCGCGGGACAGGGTCCTACGAGCAGTACTTC
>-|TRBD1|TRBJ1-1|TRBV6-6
CASSPGQDLNTEAFF
TGTGCCAGCAGTCCGGGACAGGACCTGAACACTGAAGCTTTCTTT
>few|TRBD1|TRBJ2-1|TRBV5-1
CASSLVQGNYNEQFF
TGCGCCAGCAGCTTGGTACAGGGGAACTACAATGAGCAGTTCTTC
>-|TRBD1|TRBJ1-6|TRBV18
CASSPTGEGSPLHF
TGTGCCAGCTCACCGACAGGGGAAGGTTCACCCCTCCACTTT
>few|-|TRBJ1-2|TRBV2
CASSDVGRSDYGYTF
TGTGCCAGCAGTGATGTAGGGAGATCGGACTATGGCTACACCTTC
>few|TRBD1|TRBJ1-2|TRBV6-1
CASSMGQSLYGYTF
TGTGCCAGCAGCATGGGACAGAGCCTCTATGGCTACACCTTC
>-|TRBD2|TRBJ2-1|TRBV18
CASSPNSPSGMSNNEQFF
TGTGCCAGCTCACCAAATTCGCCTAGCGGGATGAGCAACAATGAGCAGTTCTTC
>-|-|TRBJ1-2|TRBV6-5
CASSYTSNYGYTF
TGTGCCAGCAGTTACACTTCTAACTATGGCTACACCTTC
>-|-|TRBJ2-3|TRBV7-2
CASSLGQGISTDTQYF
TGTGCCAGCAGCTTAGGGCAGGGAATAAGCACAGATACGCAGTATTTT